This TCR beta chain emerged from a study of control samples from healthy donors and cancer patients. Only in-frame clones appear in the TCRdb table, and some are missing; sequencing was by immunoSEQ multiplex PCR. The sample shows 80,000 or so clones, about 95% of them seen only once. This CDR3 has 14 residues. Germline assignment: CDR1 KGHDR and CDR2 SFDVKD. V was pared by 4 bases and J by 8 bases, with 16 bases between. The sequencing sample was made of blood. This TCR came from a middle-aged woman in good health. The J gene is TRBJ1-1, the V gene TRBV24-1, with D maybe TRBD1 (5 bases). The CDR3 is CATSDQTESGEAFF. Here the CDR3 DNA reads TGTGCCACCAGTGACCAGACAGAGAGCGGAGAAGCTTTCTTT.